These 25 T cell receptor beta chains came from one sample sequenced in a study of blood T cell repertoires in COVID-19. Repertoires were generated with immunoSEQ multiplex PCR, while TCRdb's copy carries only in-frame clones and drops some. The table has 240,000 or so clones, roughly 90% seen once; the top ten hold 6.2%. Material: peripheral blood. The receptors stem from a man aged 60 to 69 with acute or convalescent COVID-19.

This clone was observed a single time. The chain combines TRBV30 with TRBJ2-3; D is unresolved. CDR3 length: 14 amino acids. V lost 2 bases, J lost 1 base, and 10 bases lay in between. The V gene's germline CDR1 is GTSNPN and CDR2 SVGIG (reference sequence). CDR3 coding DNA: TGTGCCTGGAGTCAGACACGAGGCACAGATACGCAGTATTTT. This gives the protein CAWSQTRGTDTQYF.

The chain is built from TRBV24-1 and TRBJ1-5; the match to TRBD1 covers 7 bases. CDR3 length: 15 amino acids. V was pared by 2 bases and J by 9 bases, with 9 bases of the junction left unmatched. The germline V gene has CDR1 KGHDR and CDR2 SFDVKD. Written as DNA, the CDR3 is TGTGCCACCAGTGATTCAACAGGGGCTATCGGGCCCCAGCATTTT. Translation: CATSDSTGAIGPQHF.

In the case of this clone: This sample includes further DNA sequences coding for the same CDR3. The V and J genes are TRBV4-2 and TRBJ2-5; 12 bases map to TRBD2. Germline assignment: CDR1 LGHNA and CDR2 YNFKEQ. This CDR3 comprises 16 residues. The V and J ends lost 2 bases and 5 bases, in that order; junction bases with no gene match: 6. The CDR3 nucleotides read TGTGCCAGCAGCCAAAAGCTAGCGGGAGGGGGGGAGACCCAGTACTTC. Translating it yields CASSQKLAGGGETQYF.

The rearrangement joins TRBV7-9 to TRBJ1-2; D gene ambiguous. The CDR3 is 14 residues long. Germline loops: CDR1 SEHNR, CDR2 FQNEAQ (reference sequence). V was clipped by 0 bases and J by 7 bases, with 12 bases between them. The CDR3 here is CASSLAPPEAGYTF. CDR3 DNA: TGTGCCAGCAGCTTAGCGCCCCCAGAGGCTGGCTACACCTTC.

The chain employs TRBV28 and TRBJ2-1, with 13 bases fitting TRBD2. The CDR3 has 16 residues. J gave up 10 bases and V 5 bases, and 11 bases lay outside the gene matches. The germline gives CDR1 MDHEN, CDR2 SYDVKM. CDR3 in amino acids: CASSHGLAGDLWEQFF. Written as DNA, the CDR3 is TGTGCCAGCAGTCACGGACTAGCGGGAGATTTATGGGAGCAGTTCTTC.

CDR3 sequence reads: CASSPPGAGGPGGTYNEQFF. Written as DNA, the CDR3 is TGTGCCAGCTCACCCCCCGGAGCGGGAGGGCCCGGGGGGACCTACAATGAGCAGTTCTTC. This chain joins TRBV18 and TRBJ2-1, with 10 nucleotides matching TRBD2. The V and J ends lost 3 bases and 2 bases, in that order; junction bases with no gene match: 16. The CDR3 is 20 residues long. The germline CDR1 and CDR2 sequences are KGHSH and LQKENI. Supplemented by reference TRBV18 and TRBJ2-1, the full variable domain reads NAGVMQNPRHLVRRRGQEARLRCSPMKGHSHVYWYRQLPEEGLKFMVYLQKENIIDESGMPKERFSAEFPKEGPSILRIQQVVRGDSAAYFCASSPPGAGGPGGTYNEQFFGPGTRLTVL.

This chain joins TRBV28 and TRBJ1-5; 9 nucleotides match TRBD1. This CDR3 has 17 residues. The V gene's germline CDR1 is MDHEN and CDR2 SYDVKM. J was trimmed by 2 bases and V by 7 bases; bases with no gene match: 12. The CDR3 nucleotides read TGTGCCAGCACCACCCCCCGCCGGGACAGGGGCAATCAGCCCCAGCATTTT. It is translated as CASTTPRRDRGNQPQHF.

This chain uses TRBV30 with TRBJ2-7, with D possibly TRBD1 on 6 matching bases. The germline V gene encodes CDR1 GTSNPN and CDR2 SVGIG (reference sequence). V lost 4 bases and J 0 bases, leaving 13 bases between the germline ends. CDR3 length equals 14 residues. This chain's CDR3 is CAWKGQPSSYEQYF. CDR3 in DNA: TGTGCCTGGAAAGGACAGCCTAGCTCCTACGAGCAGTACTTC. Based on the CDR3 plus reference TRBV30 and TRBJ2-7, the full variable domain is SQTIHQWPATLVQPVGSPLSLECTVEGTSNPNLYWYRQAAGRGLQLLFYSVGIGQISSEVPQNLSASRPQDRQFILSSKKLLLSDSGFYLCAWKGQPSSYEQYFGPGTRLTVT.

The V and J genes are TRBV5-1 and TRBJ1-1; D gene ambiguous. The germline V gene encodes CDR1 SGHRS and CDR2 YFSETQ. The CDR3 runs to 15 residues. The V end was cut by 3 bases, the J end by 4 bases, with 16 bases between. The CDR3 loop reads CASSSRDQAGTEAFF. DNA of the CDR3: TGCGCCAGCAGCTCCCGGGATCAGGCGGGCACTGAAGCTTTCTTT.

The V call is TRBV2, the J call TRBJ2-1; D possibly corresponds to TRBD2 (6 bases). V gave up 8 bases and J gave up 2 bases, with 16 bases separating them. CDR1 and CDR2 (germline): SNHLY, FYNNEI. The CDR3 has 15 amino acids. CDR3 in amino acids: CASRSRAGPYNEQFF. The CDR3 DNA follows: TGTGCCAGCCGCAGCCGAGCGGGCCCCTACAATGAGCAGTTCTTC.

V is TRBV28 and J is TRBJ1-1; D is perhaps TRBD1 (5 bases). V lost 3 bases, J lost 5 bases, and 13 bases lay in between. The germline CDR1 and CDR2 sequences are MDHEN and SYDVKM. The CDR3 sequence is 14 residues long. CDR3 sequence (DNA): TGTGCCAGCAGTTTGGGGTCAGGGAGGACTGAAGCTTTCTTT. This codes for CASSLGSGRTEAFF.

The V gene is TRBV18, the J gene TRBJ2-5; maybe TRBD2 (5 bases). Trimming shortened V by 6 bases and J by 5 bases, and 10 bases separated the two germline ends. This CDR3 contains 12 residues. CDR1 and CDR2 (germline): KGHSH, LQKENI. The CDR3 region has the DNA TGTGCCAGCTCCCGCACGGGGGAGACCCAGTACTTC. Translation: CASSRTGETQYF.

The gene calls are TRBV6-2 or TRBV6-3 and TRBJ1-2; 8 bases map to TRBD1. V shed 3 bases and J 8 bases; nucleotides not matched to a gene: 14. CDR1 MNHEY and CDR2 SVGEGT come from the germline V gene. The CDR3 has 16 residues. CDR3 amino acids: CASSYQGSGTGGGYTF. The CDR3 DNA follows: TGTGCCAGCAGTTATCAAGGGAGTGGGACAGGAGGAGGCTACACCTTC.

The table lists this clone with a count of one. The gene calls are TRBV19 and TRBJ1-5, with a tentative D call TRBD1 (6 bases). Germline V gene lookup returns CDR1 LNHDA and CDR2 SQIVND (reference sequence). Trimming stripped 6 bases from V and 5 bases from J, with 14 bases between. The CDR3 contains 14 residues. The CDR3 nucleotides are TGTGCCAGTAGCCCCGGGCAGGGGCATCAGCCCCAGCATTTT. Its protein is CASSPGQGHQPQHF.

The J gene is TRBJ1-1, the V gene TRBV3-1 (or the pseudogene TRBV3-2); D ambiguous. V gave up 2 bases and J gave up 1 base, with 8 bases separating them. The length of the CDR3 is 14 residues. The germline V gene encodes CDR1 LGHDT and CDR2 YNNKEL (reference sequence). CDR3 in amino acids: CASSQKYGNTEAFF. In DNA form, the CDR3 reads TGTGCCAGCAGCCAAAAGTACGGGAACACTGAAGCTTTCTTT.

The chain carries TRBV6-6 and TRBJ2-1; a possible D gene is TRBD2 (7 bases). The CDR3 runs 20 residues. Trimming took off 5 bases at V and 1 base at J, with 27 bases between the two ends. CDR1 and CDR2 from the germline V gene are MNHNY and SVGAGI (reference sequence). CDR3 residues: CASSPVDRRSAGDSYNEQFF. In DNA form, the CDR3 reads TGTGCCAGCAGTCCGGTTGACAGGCGTAGCGCGGGGGATTCCTACAATGAGCAGTTCTTC.

The chain has TRBV11-1 and TRBJ2-7; TRBD1 might be the D (6 bases). The CDR3 has 15 residues. V dropped 5 bases and J dropped 0 bases, with 14 bases sitting between them. Germline V gene lookup returns CDR1 SGHAT and CDR2 FQDESV (reference sequence). CDR3 loop: CASSQPGDNSYEQYF. CDR3 coding DNA: TGTGCCAGCAGCCAGCCCGGGGACAACTCCTACGAGCAGTACTTC.

The V call is TRBV5-6, the J call TRBJ2-5, with TRBD1 matching over 9 bases. Germline CDR1 and CDR2: SGHDT and YYEEEE. CDR3 length equals 15 residues. V shed 4 bases and J 6 bases; nucleotides not matched to a gene: 10. The CDR3: CASSPDRGGLKTQYF. The CDR3 region has the DNA TGTGCCAGCAGCCCGGACAGGGGTGGGTTGAAGACCCAGTACTTC.

The V and J genes are TRBV12-2 and TRBJ1-5; the table's D call of TRBD1 was not tested on the DNA. TRBV12-2 is a recognized pseudogene. CDR3 length: 15 residues. This chain's CDR3 is CASRLVDRGRQPQHF. The CDR3 DNA follows: TGTGCAAGTCGCTTAGTCGACAGGGGCAGGCAGCCCCAGCATTTT.

The chain joins TRBV9 to TRBJ2-1; 8 bases line up with TRBD1. This CDR3 is 15 amino acids long. Germline loops: CDR1 SGDLS, CDR2 YYNGEE. Losses at the gene ends were 4 bases for V and 2 bases for J; bases not matched to a gene: 5. Here the CDR3 reads CASSLRDRPYNEQFF. CDR3 DNA sequence: TGTGCCAGCAGCCTACGGGACAGGCCCTACAATGAGCAGTTCTTC.

This clone was found a few times. The chain carries TRBV3-1 (or the pseudogene TRBV3-2) and TRBJ1-2; a weak D match, TRBD1 (6 bases). CDR3 length: 16 amino acids. CDR1 is LGHDT, CDR2 YNNKEL, per germline (reference sequence). V lost 5 bases and J lost 8, with 24 bases in between. CDR3 sequence reads: CASSKEQGAAWRGYTF. The CDR3 DNA is TGTGCCAGCAGCAAGGAACAGGGAGCGGCCTGGCGGGGCTACACCTTC.

The V gene is TRBV5-5, the J gene TRBJ1-1, with 8 bases fitting TRBD1. Germline CDR1 and CDR2: SGHKS and YYEKEE (reference sequence). There are 14 residues in the CDR3. The J segment lost 1 base and the V segment lost 4 bases, leaving 3 bases of the junction unmatched. The CDR3: CASSRGQANTEAFF. The CDR3 nucleotides read TGTGCCAGCAGCCGGGGACAGGCGAACACTGAAGCTTTCTTT.

The CDR3 DNA reads as TGTGCCAGCAGCAAAGGAGGTAGACAGAACTATGGCTACACCTTC. Translating gives CASSKGGRQNYGYTF. The rearrangement uses TRBV21-1 and TRBJ1-2; the table's TRBD1 call for D was not verified on the DNA. TRBV21-1 is classified as a pseudogene. This CDR3 is built from 15 residues.

The rearrangement links TRBV4-1 to TRBJ2-1, with 8 bases aligning to TRBD2. Germline V lookup: CDR1 MGHRA, CDR2 YSYEKL. J was trimmed by 5 bases and V by 3 bases; bases with no gene match: 12. CDR3 size: 17 residues. The CDR3 here is CASSHYLRTSLDNEQFF. CDR3 nucleotides: TGCGCCAGCAGCCATTATCTTAGGACTAGCCTTGACAATGAGCAGTTCTTC.

The chain uses TRBV11-2 and TRBJ2-5, with TRBD2 matching 8 bases. CDR3 size: 15 residues. The ends lost 3 bases at V and 1 base at J; junction bases unmatched: 4. Germline V gives CDR1 SGHAT, CDR2 FQNNGV. The CDR3 nucleotides are TGTGCCAGCAGCTTTAGCGGGATGAGCCAAGAGACCCAGTACTTC. Its protein is CASSFSGMSQETQYF.